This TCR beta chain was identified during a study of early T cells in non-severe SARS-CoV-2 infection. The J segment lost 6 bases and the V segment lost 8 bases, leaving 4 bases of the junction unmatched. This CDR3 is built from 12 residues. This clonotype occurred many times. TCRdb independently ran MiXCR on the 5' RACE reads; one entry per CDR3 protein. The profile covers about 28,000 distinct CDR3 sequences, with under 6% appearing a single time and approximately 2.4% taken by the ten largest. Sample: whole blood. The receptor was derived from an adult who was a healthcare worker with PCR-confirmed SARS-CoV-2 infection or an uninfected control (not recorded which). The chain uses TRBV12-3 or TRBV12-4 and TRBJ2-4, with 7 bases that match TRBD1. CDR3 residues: CASGDRVNIQYF. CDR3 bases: TGTGCCAGCGGCGACAGGGTAAACATTCAGTACTTC.